The rows below give T cell receptor beta chains drawn from one sample of a study of human T cells and chemical hapten exposure. MiXCR, applied by TCRdb to the RACE reads, yields one record per CDR3 protein. The data show 65,000 to 90,000 distinct CDR3 sequences, 6% to 8.5% seen once. The sample here was whole blood, taken in connection with sensitization to the hapten diphenylcyclopropenone (DPC). The source of these receptors is a woman aged 25 to 39 with alopecia areata. Some clones in this sample may be carry-over from other donors' samples. The CDR3 runs from the conserved cysteine through the conserved F or W. Each record gives: V gene, J gene, D gene, clone size, CDR3 protein, CDR3 DNA. D genes are given only for firm matches. A row's size may be missing; if present it is once, few, many or a size class.

>TRBV20-1|TRBJ1-1|-|many
CSARDSSRRGAARSGEAFF
TGCAGTGCTAGAGATTCAAGCCGTCGGGGGGCCGCCCGTTCCGGTGAAGCTTTCTTT
>TRBV3-1|TRBJ2-1|-|many
CASSPAGNEQFF
TGTGCCAGCAGCCCGGCGGGTAATGAGCAGTTCTTC
>TRBV7-9|TRBJ1-4|-|few
CASSLHRTDEKLFF
TGTGCCAGCAGCTTACACCGGACGGATGAAAAACTGTTTTTT
>TRBV20-1|TRBJ2-7|TRBD1|-
CSARGPGTGDEQYF
TGCAGTGCTAGAGGCCCCGGGACAGGGGACGAGCAGTACTTC
>TRBV7-6|TRBJ2-1|TRBD2|-
CASSLLAGGPPDRNEQFF
TGTGCCAGCAGCTTGCTAGCGGGGGGGCCCCCCGACAGGAATGAGCAGTTCTTC
>TRBV15|TRBJ1-2|TRBD1|-
CATSAGRAGGDYGYTF
TGTGCCACCAGCGCTGGTAGGGCAGGGGGCGACTATGGCTACACCTTC
>TRBV5-1|TRBJ2-3|-|few
CASSSQQADTQYF
TGCGCCAGCAGCTCTCAACAAGCAGATACGCAGTATTTT
>TRBV7-9|TRBJ2-7|-|few
CASSIRESNEQYF
TGTGCCAGCAGCATCCGGGAGTCTAACGAGCAGTACTTC
>TRBV25-1|TRBJ1-2|TRBD1|-
CASSERTGGLYGYTF
TGTGCCAGCAGTGAGAGGACAGGGGGCCTCTATGGCTACACCTTC
>TRBV5-1|TRBJ1-5|-|many
CASSIRDGQPQHF
TGCGCCAGCAGCATTAGGGACGGTCAGCCCCAGCATTTT
>TRBV4-2|TRBJ2-2|-|many
CASSQGAADTGELFF
TGTGCCAGCAGCCAAGGGGCCGCGGACACCGGGGAGCTGTTTTTT
>TRBV5-1|TRBJ2-5|-|many
CASSFPGGEQETQYF
TGCGCCAGCAGCTTTCCAGGAGGGGAGCAAGAGACCCAGTACTTC
>TRBV18|TRBJ1-2|-|few
CASSPEIQTNYGYTF
TGTGCCAGCTCACCAGAGATACAGACTAACTATGGCTACACCTTC
>TRBV27|TRBJ1-5|-|-
CAGSLSGQPQHF
TGTGCCGGCAGTCTATCCGGCCAGCCCCAGCATTTT
>TRBV2|TRBJ1-1|TRBD1|few
CARGQGPTEAFF
TGTGCCAGAGGACAGGGCCCCACTGAAGCTTTCTTT